The 27 T cell receptor beta chains presented below share a single source sample, sequenced in a study of shared T cell receptors in the human thymus listed by TCRdb under 2021. Library generation was performed with the immunoSEQ multiplex PCR assay. In TCRdb, the immuneACCESS table is reduced to in-frame sequences with V and J assigned. These tables do not hold every clone; where another copy was compared, an unresolved V gene accounts for under half, and the others remain unexplained. The sample yields roughly 560,000 clones; approximately 78% were counted once. The top ten clones comprise approximately 0.013% of the sample. These data were likewise used in another study, on human thymus T cells.

Input material: thymocytes. The receptor source for this set is a boy in the first two years of life with a congenital heart defect. Donor details come from another sample of the same person, matched by shared clones.

This clone was observed a handful of times. This chain connects TRBV25-1 to TRBJ1-2; 8 bases align to TRBD1. The CDR3 covers 15 residues. Germline V gene lookup returns CDR1 MGHDK and CDR2 SYGVNS. Trimming took 6 bases from V and 3 from J; bases not matched to a gene: 9. CDR3 loop: CASSVDRGGDYGYTF. The CDR3 coding sequence is TGTGCCAGCAGCGTTGACAGGGGAGGTGACTATGGCTACACCTTC.

This rearrangement joins TRBV28 to TRBJ2-1, with 10 bases aligning to TRBD1. V lost 5 bases, J lost 8 bases, and 6 bases stayed unmatched. The germline V gene encodes CDR1 MDHEN and CDR2 SYDVKM. The CDR3 has 14 residues. Here the CDR3 reads CASSPRTGGDEQFF. DNA of the CDR3: TGTGCCAGCAGTCCAAGGACAGGGGGGGATGAGCAGTTCTTC.

This clone was seen just once. The chain recombines TRBV9 with TRBJ2-7, with a weak D call TRBD1 (7 bases). The CDR3 is 14 amino acids. The germline gives CDR1 SGDLS, CDR2 YYNGEE. V dropped 4 bases and J dropped 3 bases, with 14 bases sitting between them. The CDR3 here is CASSPRQGGYEQYF. The CDR3 DNA reads TGTGCCAGCAGCCCGCGACAGGGAGGCTACGAGCAGTACTTC.

The chain joins TRBV28 to TRBJ2-7; D perhaps matches TRBD1 (6 bases). Trimming stripped 5 bases from V and 3 bases from J, with 20 bases between. The CDR3 runs to 16 residues. From germline, CDR1 is MDHEN and CDR2 SYDVKM. CDR3 in amino acids: CASSPGQGKFLYEQYF. Written as DNA, the CDR3 is TGTGCCAGCAGTCCCGGGCAGGGGAAGTTCCTCTACGAGCAGTACTTC.

This chain connects TRBV4-3 to TRBJ2-6, with 12 bases matching TRBD2. Germline CDR1 reads LGHNA; CDR2 reads YSLEER. V was pared by 0 bases and J by 2 bases, with 8 bases of the junction left unmatched. This CDR3 is built from 20 residues. For the CDR3, the DNA is TGCGCCAGCAGCCAAGAGGTGGCTAGCGGGAGGGTGGCTGGGGCCAACGTCCTGACTTTC. Its protein is CASSQEVASGRVAGANVLTF.

The genes are TRBV12-5 and TRBJ2-7, with TRBD1 identical over 8 bases. There are 16 residues in the CDR3. Germline V CDR1 and CDR2: LGHNT, FRNRAP. V lost 0 bases, J lost 7 bases, and 11 bases stayed unmatched. CDR3 sequence reads: CASGLVVGDRSTEQYF. The CDR3 bases are TGTGCTAGTGGTTTGGTAGTGGGGGACAGGTCCACTGAGCAGTACTTC.

The chain employs TRBV5-4 and TRBJ2-7; 8 nucleotides agree with TRBD2. V was pared by 10 bases and J by 0 bases, with 18 bases of the junction left unmatched. This CDR3 spans 17 amino acids. The germline V gene has CDR1 SGHNT and CDR2 YYREEE (reference sequence). The CDR3 DNA reads as TGTGCCCGCCTAAACGGGGTGAGCGGGGGAAGCTCCTACGAGCAGTACTTC. Its translation: CARLNGVSGGSSYEQYF.

This clone was seen only once. This CDR3 is CASSNTSPYGSDTQYF. In DNA, the CDR3 is TGTGCCAGCAGCAATACTAGCCCTTATGGATCAGATACGCAGTATTTT. The chain is built from TRBV5-4 and TRBJ2-3, with a tentative D call TRBD2 (6 bases). V lost 4 bases, J lost 4 bases, and 19 bases lay in between. The CDR3 spans 16 residues. Germline CDR1 reads SGHNT; CDR2 reads YYREEE (reference sequence). Combining the CDR3 with reference TRBV5-4 and TRBJ2-3 gives the whole variable domain ETGVTQSPTHLIKTRGQQVTLRCSSQSGHNTVSWYQQALGQGPQFIFQYYREEENGRGNFPPRFSGLQFPNYSSELNVNALELDDSALYLCASSNTSPYGSDTQYFGPGTRLTVL.

The V call is TRBV10-2, the J call TRBJ1-5; D may be TRBD1 (6 bases). Germline CDR1 and CDR2: WSHSY and SAAADI. The CDR3 is 14 amino acids. V was pared by 4 bases and J by 5 bases, with 12 bases between. The DNA of the CDR3 is TGCGCCAGCAGTGGGGGCAGGGGCGATCAGCCCCAGCATTTT. Its protein product is CASSGGRGDQPQHF.

This rearrangement joins TRBV5-4 to TRBJ2-3; the D gene is possibly TRBD2 (6 bases). CDR1 and CDR2 from the germline V gene are SGHNT and YYREEE (reference sequence). V shed 4 bases and J shed 4 bases, with 16 bases lying between them. The CDR3 loop spans 15 amino acids. As DNA, the CDR3 is TGTGCCAGCAGCCCCGGGACTCCGACCCCAGATACGCAGTATTTT. Protein product: CASSPGTPTPDTQYF.

The chain recombines TRBV5-4 with TRBJ2-7; TRBD2 might be the D (5 bases). Trimming took off 0 bases at V and 3 bases at J, with 19 bases between the two ends. The germline gives CDR1 SGHNT, CDR2 YYREEE (reference sequence). This CDR3 is built from 17 residues. The CDR3 here is CASSLVPSRDALYEQYF. The CDR3, as DNA: TGTGCCAGCAGCTTGGTGCCTAGTCGGGATGCCCTCTACGAGCAGTACTTC. The full variable domain, rest sourced from reference TRBV5-4 and TRBJ2-7, is ETGVTQSPTHLIKTRGQQVTLRCSSQSGHNTVSWYQQALGQGPQFIFQYYREEENGRGNFPPRFSGLQFPNYSSELNVNALELDDSALYLCASSLVPSRDALYEQYFGPGTRLTVT.

The chain carries TRBV4-3 and TRBJ2-5; 11 positions agree with TRBD2. Germline CDR1 and CDR2: LGHNA and YSLEER. The CDR3 runs to 20 residues. With V trimmed by 3 bases and J by 4 bases, 19 bases remained unmatched. CDR3 coding DNA: TGCGCCAGCAGCCAGAGAGCGTCGGGACTAGCGGAGGGGATTTCAGAGACCCAGTACTTC. As protein: CASSQRASGLAEGISETQYF.

This clone has only one observation. J is TRBJ2-7 and V is TRBV23-1, with D maybe TRBD1 (6 bases). TRBV23-1 is treated as an ORF (open reading frame) with a function not yet certain. The V end was cut by 10 bases, the J end by 2 bases, with 21 bases between. The CDR3 has 15 residues. The CDR3 protein is CATENSGTLTYEQYF. DNA for the CDR3: TGCGCCACCGAAAATTCCGGGACACTAACCTACGAGCAGTACTTC.

V usage is TRBV9 and J usage is TRBJ1-1; 9 bases map to TRBD1. This CDR3 contains 14 residues. Per germline, CDR1 SGDLS and CDR2 YYNGEE. V lost 3 bases and J lost 8; bases outside the gene matches: 8. CDR3 nucleotide sequence: TGTGCCAGCAGCGGGGGACAGGGTTTGCCCGAAGCTTTCTTT. It is translated as CASSGGQGLPEAFF.

The chain employs TRBV11-2 and TRBJ2-7; TRBD2 matches at 11 bases. V lost 4 bases, J lost 2 bases, and 10 bases stayed unmatched. The CDR3 extends over 17 amino acids. Germline values: CDR1 SGHAT, CDR2 FQNNGV. The DNA for the CDR3 is TGTGCCAGCAGCTCAAAACCGGGACTAGCGGCCCCCTACGAGCAGTACTTC. It specifies CASSSKPGLAAPYEQYF.

The rearrangement joins TRBV12-5 to TRBJ2-2; D perhaps matches TRBD2 (5 bases). With 2 bases removed from V and 0 bases from J, the gap between germline ends came to 13 bases. The CDR3 is made up of 17 amino acids. The germline CDR1 and CDR2 sequences are LGHNT and FRNRAP. Here the CDR3 DNA reads TGTGCTAGTGGTTTGTCGGCTAGCCGACCGAACACCGGGGAGCTGTTTTTT. Translating gives CASGLSASRPNTGELFF.

The V call is TRBV6-4, the J call TRBJ2-1; 11 nucleotides match TRBD2. Germline loops: CDR1 MRHNA, CDR2 SNTAGT. V was clipped by 9 bases and J by 4 bases; unmatched bases: 8. CDR3 length equals 15 residues. The CDR3 loop reads CASRFLAGGYNEQFF. CDR3 DNA: TGTGCCAGTCGGTTCTTAGCGGGAGGGTACAATGAGCAGTTCTTC.

V is TRBV7-9 and J is TRBJ1-3; 10 bases match TRBD1. The length of the CDR3 is 16 residues. Trimming removed 5 bases from V and 5 bases from J; junction bases left unmatched: 9. Germline V CDR1 and CDR2: SEHNR, FQNEAQ (reference sequence). The CDR3 bases are TGTGCCAGCAGCCCTCCGGGACAGGGGACCAGAAACACCATATATTTT. Its translation is CASSPPGQGTRNTIYF. Full variable domain (rest looked up from reference TRBV7-9 and TRBJ1-3): DTGVSQNPRHKITKRGQNVTFRCDPISEHNRLYWYRQTLGQGPEFLTYFQNEAQLEKSRLLSDRFSAERPKGSFSTLEIQRTEQGDSAMYLCASSPPGQGTRNTIYFGEGSWLTVV.

J is TRBJ2-5 and V is TRBV28; 8 bases fit TRBD1. The junction had 10 bases not matched to a gene; V was cut back by 6 bases and J by 4 bases. CDR1 is MDHEN and CDR2 is SYDVKM in the germline V gene. The CDR3 has 15 residues. The DNA of the CDR3 is TGTGCCAGCAGCTTCCCACCGACAGGGGCAGAGACCCAGTACTTC. Residues: CASSFPPTGAETQYF.

The V call is TRBV27, the J call TRBJ2-1, with 11 positions matching TRBD2. With 2 bases clipped from V and 8 bases from J, the junction kept 20 bases outside the gene matches. Germline V gene lookup returns CDR1 MNHEY and CDR2 SMNVEV (reference sequence). This CDR3 has 20 residues. The CDR3 loop reads CASSLATGMLASGRMHEQFF. The CDR3 DNA reads as TGTGCCAGCAGTTTAGCGACAGGGATGTTGGCTAGCGGGAGGATGCATGAGCAGTTCTTC.

The V and J genes are TRBV28 and TRBJ2-1; TRBD2 aligns across 7 bases. The germline V gene has CDR1 MDHEN and CDR2 SYDVKM. The CDR3 extends over 16 amino acids. Losses at the gene ends were 1 base for V and 10 bases for J; bases not matched to a gene: 13. This chain's CDR3 is CASSLFAGDPMGEQFF. Here the CDR3 DNA reads TGTGCCAGCAGTTTATTCGCGGGAGACCCCATGGGGGAGCAGTTCTTC.

The J gene is TRBJ2-1, the V gene TRBV29-1; TRBD2 aligns across 14 bases. V lost 8 bases and J lost 1; bases outside the gene matches: 16. From germline, CDR1 is SQVTM and CDR2 ANQGSEA. The CDR3 is 19 residues long. The DNA for the CDR3 is TGCAGCTTAGGCCCAGGGGGGACTAGCGGGAGACCGTCCTACAATGAGCAGTTCTTC. It yields the protein CSLGPGGTSGRPSYNEQFF.

This clone was seen a single time. The chain combines TRBV27 with TRBJ2-7; TRBD1 is a possible D gene (5 bases). V lost 5 bases to trimming and J lost 4 bases, with 18 bases between them. There are 15 residues in the CDR3. The germline V gene has CDR1 MNHEY and CDR2 SMNVEV (reference sequence). This CDR3 is CASSAVQGMAYEQYF. The CDR3, as DNA: TGTGCCAGCAGTGCCGTCCAGGGAATGGCTTACGAGCAGTACTTC.

The chain joins TRBV5-6 to TRBJ2-3, with TRBD2 matching 7 bases. The ends lost 0 bases at V and 6 bases at J; junction bases unmatched: 4. This CDR3 contains 14 residues. Per the germline V gene, CDR1 is SGHDT and CDR2 is YYEEEE. The CDR3 sequence: CASSLAGGLDTQYF. CDR3 DNA: TGTGCCAGCAGCTTGGCGGGAGGCCTGGATACGCAGTATTTT.

The chain links TRBV4-3 to TRBJ1-2, with 7 bases identical to TRBD1. Trimming removed 0 bases from V and 6 bases from J; junction bases left unmatched: 7. The CDR3 length is 15 residues. Germline assignment: CDR1 LGHNA and CDR2 YSLEER. DNA of the CDR3: TGCGCCAGCAGCCAAGATCACAGGGGCATACATGGCTACACCTTC. It is translated as CASSQDHRGIHGYTF.

This sequence joins TRBV5-4 and TRBJ2-2, with 7 bases aligning to TRBD2. Per germline, CDR1 SGHNT and CDR2 YYREEE (reference sequence). This CDR3 is built from 17 residues. V trimming: 0 bases; J trimming: 6 bases; junction bases outside the gene matches: 11. The chain's CDR3 is CASSLGPSGPFAGELFF. The CDR3 nucleotides are TGTGCCAGCAGCTTGGGCCCTAGCGGCCCCTTCGCCGGGGAGCTGTTTTTT.

This chain joins TRBV4-2 and TRBJ2-7, with 13 bases fitting TRBD2. The J segment lost 0 bases and the V segment lost 2 bases, leaving 1 base of the junction unmatched. Germline V CDR1 and CDR2: LGHNA, YNFKEQ. The length of the CDR3 is 16 residues. This chain's CDR3 is CASSQRTSGSSYEQYF. As DNA, the CDR3 is TGTGCCAGCAGCCAACGGACTAGCGGGAGCTCCTACGAGCAGTACTTC.